These T cell receptor beta chains were read from a single sample in a study of T cells in localized non-small cell lung cancer. Profiled with immunoSEQ multiplex PCR; TCRdb holds only in-frame clones, not every one. The table shows a few thousand clones, with 30% to 40% occurring only once. Sample: lung tumor tissue, taken before any cancer treatment. The receptor set was obtained from a man aged 40-75 years with stage II squamous cell lung carcinoma. Each CDR3 is given with its conserved first and last residue. The D gene is left open where the match is weak. Clone size is not always given. Where it is, it says once, few, many or a class for expanded clones.

TRBJ2-1 . TRBV6-8 medium-sized CATSGFSSYNEQFF TGTGCCACGAGCGGGTTCAGCTCCTACAATGAGCAGTTCTTC
TRBJ1-4 . TRBV15 . CATSREGGGQGYGEKLFF TGTGCCACCAGCAGAGAAGGTGGGGGGCAGGGGTATGGTGAAAAACTGTTTTTT
TRBJ2-1 . TRBV6-8 medium-sized CASSTSAIRYNEQFF TGTGCCAGCAGCACCTCTGCGATCCGGTACAATGAGCAGTTCTTC
TRBJ1-2 TRBD1 TRBV7-9 few CASSLGVTGGDGYTF TGTGCCAGCAGCTTAGGAGTTACAGGGGGGGATGGCTACACCTTC
TRBJ2-5 . TRBV6-1 few CASSEGASWRQETQYF TGTGCCAGCAGTGAAGGGGCTAGCTGGCGGCAAGAGACCCAGTACTTC
TRBJ1-3 TRBD1 TRBV19 few CASSIGTGRGVTIYF TGTGCCAGTAGTATCGGGACAGGGAGAGGGGTCACCATATATTTT
TRBJ1-5 TRBD1 TRBV19 . CASSSGDSYNQPQHF TGTGCCAGTAGTAGTGGGGACAGTTACAATCAGCCCCAGCATTTT
TRBJ1-5 . TRBV11-3 few CASSLGLTSNQPQHF TGTGCCAGCAGCTTGGGGTTAACTAGCAATCAGCCCCAGCATTTT
TRBJ1-6 TRBD1 TRBV11-3 few CASSWDSYNSPLHF TGTGCCAGCAGCTGGGACAGCTATAATTCACCCCTCCACTTT
TRBJ1-5 . TRBV18 . CASSPNRGVEQPQHF TGTGCCAGCTCCCCAAATCGGGGGGTAGAACAGCCCCAGCATTTT
TRBJ2-1 . TRBV18 . CASSPPVSGYNEQFF TGTGCCAGCTCACCACCGGTGTCGGGGTACAATGAGCAGTTCTTC
TRBJ2-7 . TRBV11-3 few CASSNPPESYEQYF TGTGCCAGCAGCAACCCCCCAGAGTCCTACGAGCAGTACTTC
TRBJ1-6 . TRBV11-1 few CASSLRGGAFKNSPLHF TGTGCCAGCAGCCTGAGGGGGGGCGCCTTCAAAAATTCACCCCTCCACTTT
TRBJ1-1 . TRBV18 large CASSPRLSEAFF TGTGCCAGCTCACCACGTCTCTCTGAAGCTTTCTTT
TRBJ1-4 . TRBV30 . CAWSIPAGSNEKLFF TGTGCCTGGAGCATACCCGCTGGGAGTAATGAAAAACTGTTTTTT
TRBJ2-1 . TRBV12-5 . CASGLVRQGLGDEQFF TGTGCTAGTGGTTTGGTAAGGCAGGGTCTAGGTGATGAGCAGTTCTTC
TRBJ2-5 . TRBV6-4 few CASSSSETQYF TGTGCCAGCAGTTCCTCCGAGACCCAGTACTTC
TRBJ1-6 . TRBV30 . CAWSFWQGDSPLHF TGTGCCTGGAGTTTTTGGCAGGGTGATTCACCCCTCCACTTT
TRBJ2-3 . TRBV18 . CASSTNQAVADTQYF TGTGCCAGCTCAACCAATCAGGCGGTGGCAGATACGCAGTATTTT
TRBJ2-3 TRBD2 TRBV10-3 few CASWTSGGPSTDTQYF TGTGCCAGCTGGACTAGCGGGGGTCCTAGCACAGATACGCAGTATTTT
TRBJ1-2 . TRBV19 . CATGPSHGYTF TGTGCCACCGGGCCCAGCCATGGCTACACCTTC
TRBJ2-3 TRBD2 TRBV9 hyperexpanded CASSVEGLASDTQYF TGTGCCAGCAGCGTTGAGGGACTAGCCTCAGATACGCAGTATTTT
TRBJ2-2 . TRBV2 few CASSEVVATTGELFF TGTGCCAGCAGTGAAGTAGTGGCGACCACCGGGGAGCTGTTTTTT
TRBJ1-3 . TRBV14 few CASAWGDGNTIYF TGTGCCAGCGCCTGGGGAGATGGAAACACCATATATTTT
TRBJ2-7 . TRBV10-2 . CASSERAGDLLSEQYF TGCGCCAGCAGTGAGAGGGCAGGCGATTTATTGAGCGAGCAGTACTTC
TRBJ2-2 . TRBV9 . CASSVGGGPTGELFF TGTGCCAGCAGCGTAGGTGGGGGGCCTACCGGGGAGCTGTTTTTT